The T cell receptor (beta chain) described here comes from a study of neurological immune-mediated disorders. The time point denotes: technical triplicate 2. PBMCs stored at -80 C, 2 million in total, were the source of the unsorted libraries. This clonotype was picked up many times. Germline V gene sequence: CDR1 SGHRS, CDR2 YFSETQ. CDR3 length: 14 amino acids. V lost 2 bases and J 2 bases, leaving 11 bases between the germline ends. Synthesis of cDNA was accomplished via 5'RACE employing 10-nucleotide random UMIs. TCRdb redid the calling of the 5' RACE reads with MiXCR, one entry per CDR3 protein. This sample carries about 59,000 distinct CDR3 sequences, 24% of them seen once, and the ten largest clones take less than 6%.

The chain uses TRBV5-1 and TRBJ2-7, with unresolved D. Sequencing was done on a sample of PBMCs. The clonotype originates from a man aged 60 to 75 with HTLV-1-associated myelopathy (HAM/TSP). The CDR3 loop reads CASSLLDKTYEQYF. Here the CDR3 DNA reads TGCGCCAGCAGCTTACTCGACAAAACCTACGAGCAGTACTTC.